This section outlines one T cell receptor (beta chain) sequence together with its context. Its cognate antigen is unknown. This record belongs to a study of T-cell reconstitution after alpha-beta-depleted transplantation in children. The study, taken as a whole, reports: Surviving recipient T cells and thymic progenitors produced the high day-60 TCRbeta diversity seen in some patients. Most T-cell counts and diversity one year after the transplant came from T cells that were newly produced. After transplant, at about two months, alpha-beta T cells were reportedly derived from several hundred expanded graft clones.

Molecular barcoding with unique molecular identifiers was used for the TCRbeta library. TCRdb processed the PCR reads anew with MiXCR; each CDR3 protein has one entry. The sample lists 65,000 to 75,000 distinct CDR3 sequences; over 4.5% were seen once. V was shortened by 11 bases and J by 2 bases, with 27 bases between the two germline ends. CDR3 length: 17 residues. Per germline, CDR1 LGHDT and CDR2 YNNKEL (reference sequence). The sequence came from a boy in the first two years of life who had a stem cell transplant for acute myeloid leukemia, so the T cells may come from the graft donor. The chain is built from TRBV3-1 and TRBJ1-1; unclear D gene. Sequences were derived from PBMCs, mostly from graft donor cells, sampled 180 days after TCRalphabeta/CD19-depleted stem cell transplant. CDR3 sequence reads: CACTQQVRPRQNTEAFF. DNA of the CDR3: TGTGCCTGCACCCAGCAGGTCAGGCCAAGACAAAACACTGAAGCTTTCTTT.